Following are 11 T cell receptor beta chains from one sample sequenced in a study of graft-versus-host responses after intestinal transplantation. Their antigen targets remain unknown. Assay used: immunoSEQ multiplex PCR; TCRdb lists only in-frame clones, some missing. The sample carries over 65,000 clones, around 90% recorded once. Specimen: unstimulated CD8+ T cells sorted from spleen or lymph node cells, collected before transplant. Receptors originate from a human donor who was the organ donor for an intestinal transplant.

The rearrangement uses TRBV5-6 and TRBJ1-2; 8 bases line up with TRBD1. J gave up 0 bases and V 3 bases, and 7 bases lay outside the gene matches. This CDR3 region has 16 residues. Germline lookup yields CDR1 SGHDT and CDR2 YYEEEE. The CDR3 protein is CASSSRGQGPNYGYTF. The DNA for the CDR3 is TGTGCCAGCAGCTCCCGCGGACAGGGTCCTAACTATGGCTACACCTTC. Full variable domain (missing parts from reference TRBV5-6 and TRBJ1-2): DAGVTQSPTHLIKTRGQQVTLRCSPKSGHDTVSWYQQALGQGPQFIFQYYEEEERQRGNFPDRFSGHQFPNYSSELNVNALLLGDSALYLCASSSRGQGPNYGYTFGSGTRLTVV.

CDR3 region: CASSGAGTGGYEQYF. The CDR3 DNA is TGTGCCAGTAGCGGTGCCGGGACAGGGGGGTACGAGCAGTACTTC. The chain is built from TRBV19 and TRBJ2-7, with TRBD1 matching 11 bases. The CDR3 has 15 amino acids. The germline CDR1 and CDR2 sequences are LNHDA and SQIVND (reference sequence). The J segment lost 4 bases and the V segment lost 6 bases, leaving 8 bases of the junction unmatched.

CDR3 protein: CASSQGAGDTGELFF. DNA for the CDR3: TGTGCCAGCAGCCAAGGGGCGGGAGACACCGGGGAGCTGTTTTTT. The chain couples TRBV4-2 to TRBJ2-2; 7 bases match TRBD2. Germline V CDR1 and CDR2: LGHNA, YNFKEQ. Trimming took 1 base from V and 3 from J; bases not matched to a gene: 2. This CDR3 region has 15 residues.

The chain joins TRBV13 to TRBJ2-7, with 15 nucleotides matching TRBD2. Germline-derived CDR1 and CDR2 are PRHDT and FYEKMQ (reference sequence). This CDR3 has 16 amino acids. Germline trimming cut 2 bases from V and 4 bases from J; bases unmatched to any gene: 3. The CDR3 coding sequence is TGTGCCAGCAGCTTACTGGGACTAGCGGGGGGATACGAGCAGTACTTC. Translated: CASSLLGLAGGYEQYF.

The V and J genes are TRBV14 and TRBJ2-5, with 9 bases matching TRBD1. The length of the CDR3 is 14 residues. Germline values: CDR1 SGHDN, CDR2 FVKESK. V lost 1 base to trimming and J lost 4 bases; unmatched junction nucleotides: 1. This chain's CDR3 is CASSQGQGGETQYF. The CDR3 DNA is TGTGCCAGCAGCCAAGGACAGGGGGGAGAGACCCAGTACTTC. The full variable domain, completed using reference TRBV14 and TRBJ2-5, is EAGVTQFPSHSVIEKGQTVTLRCDPISGHDNLYWYRRVMGKEIKFLLHFVKESKQDESGMPNNRFLAERTGGTYSTLKVQPAELEDSGVYFCASSQGQGGETQYFGPGTRLLVL.

The V and J genes are TRBV6-5 and TRBJ2-7; 10 positions match TRBD1. The V and J ends lost 5 bases and 7 bases, in that order; junction bases with no gene match: 8. CDR1 is MNHEY, CDR2 SVGAGI, per germline. The CDR3 sequence is 14 residues long. The CDR3 protein is CASSPTGTGVEQYF. In nucleotides, the CDR3 is TGTGCCAGCAGTCCAACCGGGACAGGGGTAGAGCAGTACTTC.

This chain links TRBV10-3 with TRBJ1-5, with TRBD1 matching 9 bases. V dropped 9 bases and J dropped 5; count of bases not matched to a gene: 8. Germline loops: CDR1 ENHRY, CDR2 SYGVKD. The CDR3 sequence is 14 residues long. The CDR3 region is CAIGDREDYQPQHF. CDR3 DNA: TGTGCCATAGGGGACAGGGAAGACTATCAGCCCCAGCATTTT.

The rearrangement links TRBV11-2 to TRBJ1-2, with no clear D. The CDR3 loop spans 14 amino acids. V was trimmed by 5 bases and J by 2 bases, leaving 12 bases between them. Germline CDR1 is SGHAT and CDR2 is FQNNGV. For the CDR3, the DNA is TGTGCCAGCAGCCAGACGGGAAGCAACTATGGCTACACCTTC. Its translation is CASSQTGSNYGYTF.

This sequence joins TRBV11-1 and TRBJ2-3; TRBD1 matches 12 bases. Trimming at V came to 5 bases and at J to 6 bases, leaving 6 bases not matched to a gene. In germline, CDR1 is SGHAT, CDR2 FQDESV (reference sequence). The CDR3 length is 15 residues. CDR3 residues: CASSPGQGARDTQYF. The CDR3 bases are TGTGCCAGCAGCCCGGGACAGGGGGCGAGGGATACGCAGTATTTT.

The genes are TRBV11-3 and TRBJ2-3, with D maybe TRBD2 (7 bases). The CDR3 runs to 14 residues. The germline V gene encodes CDR1 SGHNT and CDR2 YENEEA. Trimming took off 8 bases at V and 1 base at J, with 13 bases between the two ends. Written as DNA, the CDR3 is TGTGCCAGCGGGGGGGGCGTTGGCACAGATACGCAGTATTTT. Protein: CASGGGVGTDTQYF.

The chain recombines TRBV28 with TRBJ2-7; 9 positions match TRBD1. V was clipped by 5 bases and J by 6 bases; unmatched bases: 29. CDR1 and CDR2 from the germline V gene are MDHEN and SYDVKM. The CDR3 consists of 21 residues. For the CDR3, the DNA is TGTGCCAGCAGTACACGGACAGGGGAAACCCCCGGTGAGGGGCCTAAAGGCGAGCAGTACTTC. Its protein product is CASSTRTGETPGEGPKGEQYF.